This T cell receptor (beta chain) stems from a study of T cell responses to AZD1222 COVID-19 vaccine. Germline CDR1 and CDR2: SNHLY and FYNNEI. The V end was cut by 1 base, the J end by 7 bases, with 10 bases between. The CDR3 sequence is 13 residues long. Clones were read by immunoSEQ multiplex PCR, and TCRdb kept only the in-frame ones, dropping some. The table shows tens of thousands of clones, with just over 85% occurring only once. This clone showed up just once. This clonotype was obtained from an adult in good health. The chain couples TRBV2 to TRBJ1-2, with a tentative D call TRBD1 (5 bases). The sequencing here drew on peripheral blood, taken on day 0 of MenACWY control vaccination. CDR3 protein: CASSEERGSGYTF. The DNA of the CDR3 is TGTGCCAGCAGTGAAGAGCGGGGCAGTGGCTACACCTTC.